This record covers a single T cell receptor beta chain. The sample belongs to a study of STAT5B mutations in CD4+ large granular lymphocyte leukemia. The V and J ends lost 6 bases and 3 bases, in that order; junction bases with no gene match: 5. This CDR3 comprises 13 residues. Germline lookup yields CDR1 MDHEN and CDR2 SYDVKM. Produced via immunoSEQ multiplex PCR; TCRdb's table is partial and in-frame only. The table includes about 30,000 clones, roughly nine tenths detected once. Sequencing input: CD4+ T cells from blood buffy coats. This TCR was sampled from a human donor in good health. The V gene is TRBV28, the J gene TRBJ2-7; TRBD2 aligns across 7 bases. The CDR3 reads CASRAGPHYEQYF. The CDR3 nucleotides read TGTGCCAGCAGAGCGGGACCCCACTACGAGCAGTACTTC.